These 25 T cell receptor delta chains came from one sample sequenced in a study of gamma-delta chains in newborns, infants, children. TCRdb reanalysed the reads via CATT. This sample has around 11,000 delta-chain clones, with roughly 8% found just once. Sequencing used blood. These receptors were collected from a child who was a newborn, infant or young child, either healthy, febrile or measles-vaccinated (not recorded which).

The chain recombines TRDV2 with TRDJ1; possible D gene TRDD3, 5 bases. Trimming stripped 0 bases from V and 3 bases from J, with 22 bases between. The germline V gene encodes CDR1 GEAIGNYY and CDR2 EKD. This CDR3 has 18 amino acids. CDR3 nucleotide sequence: TGTGCCTGTGACACCGTCTGGGCCATACCGGGGAGTCCCGATAAACTCATCTTT. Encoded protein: CACDTVWAIPGSPDKLIF.

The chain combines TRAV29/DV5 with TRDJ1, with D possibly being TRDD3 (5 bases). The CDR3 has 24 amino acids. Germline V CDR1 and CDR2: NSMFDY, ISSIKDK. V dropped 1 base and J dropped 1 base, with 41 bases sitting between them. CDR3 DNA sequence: TGTGCAGCAAGCACGAGACCTATCCTTAGGTCCGAATCAGGGGACCGATATAGCACCGATAAACTCATCTTT. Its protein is CAASTRPILRSESGDRYSTDKLIF.

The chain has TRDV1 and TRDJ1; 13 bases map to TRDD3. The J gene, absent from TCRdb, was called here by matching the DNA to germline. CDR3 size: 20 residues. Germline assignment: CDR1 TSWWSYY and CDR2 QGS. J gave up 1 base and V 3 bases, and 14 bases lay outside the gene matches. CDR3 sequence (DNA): TGTGCTCTTGGGGACGAGTACTGGGGGATACGCGATGGGGGCACCGATAAACTCATCTTT. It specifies CALGDEYWGIRDGGTDKLIF.

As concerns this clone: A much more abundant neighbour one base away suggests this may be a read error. CDR3 sequence reads: CACDPLTPSPLLVLGDTVDKLIF. CDR3 nucleotides: TGTGCCTGTGACCCGCTCACCCCTTCTCCCCTTCTAGTACTGGGGGATACGGTCGATAAACTCATCTTT. The genes are TRDV2 and TRDJ1; 13 bases agree with TRDD3. Here the J gene was assigned by germline matching of the DNA, as TCRdb has none. Germline assignment: CDR1 GEAIGNYY and CDR2 EKD. The junction had 28 bases not matched to a gene; V was cut back by 3 bases and J by 4 bases. The CDR3 sequence is 23 residues long.

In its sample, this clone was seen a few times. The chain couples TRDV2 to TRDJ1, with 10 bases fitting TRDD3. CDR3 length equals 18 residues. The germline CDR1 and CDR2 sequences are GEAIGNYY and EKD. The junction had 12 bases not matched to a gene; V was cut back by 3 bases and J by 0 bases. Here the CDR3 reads CACDAVLGDAPYTDKLIF. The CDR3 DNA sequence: TGTGCCTGTGACGCAGTACTGGGGGATGCGCCGTACACCGATAAACTCATCTTT.

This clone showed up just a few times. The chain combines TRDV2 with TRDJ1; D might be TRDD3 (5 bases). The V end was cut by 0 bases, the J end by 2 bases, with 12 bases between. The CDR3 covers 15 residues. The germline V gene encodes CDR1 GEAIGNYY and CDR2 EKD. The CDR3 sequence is CACDTLLEDTDKLIF. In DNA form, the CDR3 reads TGTGCCTGTGACACCCTACTGGAGGATACCGATAAACTCATCTTT.

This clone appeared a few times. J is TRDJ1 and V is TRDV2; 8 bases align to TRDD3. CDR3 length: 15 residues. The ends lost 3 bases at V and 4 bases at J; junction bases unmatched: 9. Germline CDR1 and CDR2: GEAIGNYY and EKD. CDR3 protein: CACDVVGDRGDKLIF. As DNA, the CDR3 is TGTGCCTGTGACGTGGTGGGGGATCGTGGCGATAAACTCATCTTT.

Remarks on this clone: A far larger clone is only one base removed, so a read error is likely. This chain's CDR3 is CACGTGGYSSWDTRQMFF. The CDR3 bases are TGTGCCTGTGGCACTGGGGGATACAGCTCCTGGGACACCCGACAGATGTTTTTC. V usage is TRDV2 and J usage is TRDJ3; TRDD3 matches 12 bases. As TCRdb names no J gene, one was assigned here on the basis of a DNA match to germline. J gave up 0 bases and V 5 bases, and 4 bases lay outside the gene matches. The CDR3 is made up of 18 amino acids. Per germline, CDR1 GEAIGNYY and CDR2 EKD.

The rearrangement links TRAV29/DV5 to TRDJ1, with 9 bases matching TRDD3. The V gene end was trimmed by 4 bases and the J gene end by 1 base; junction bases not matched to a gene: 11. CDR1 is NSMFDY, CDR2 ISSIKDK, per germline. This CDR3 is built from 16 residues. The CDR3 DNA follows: TGTGCAGCACGTCCTACGGGGGATACTGGCACCGATAAACTCATCTTT. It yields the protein CAARPTGDTGTDKLIF. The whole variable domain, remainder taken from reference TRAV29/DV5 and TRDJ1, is DQQVKQNSPSLSVQEGRISILNCDYTNSMFDYFLWYKKYPAEGPTFLISISSIKDKNEDGRFTVFLNKSAKHLSLHIVPSQPGDSAVYFCAARPTGDTGTDKLIFGKGTRVTVEP.

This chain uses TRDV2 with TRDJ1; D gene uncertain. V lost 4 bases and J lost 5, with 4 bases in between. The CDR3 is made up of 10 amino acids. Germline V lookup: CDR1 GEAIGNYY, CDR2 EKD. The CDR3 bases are TGTGCCTGTGAGGGGGATAAACTCATCTTT. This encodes CACEGDKLIF.

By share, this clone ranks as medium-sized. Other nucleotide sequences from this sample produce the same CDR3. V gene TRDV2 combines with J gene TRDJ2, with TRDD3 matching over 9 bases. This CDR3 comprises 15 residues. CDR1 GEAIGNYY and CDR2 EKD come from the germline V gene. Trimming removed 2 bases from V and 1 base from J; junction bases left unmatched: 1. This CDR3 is CACDILGDLTAQLFF. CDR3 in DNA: TGTGCCTGTGACATACTGGGGGATTTGACAGCACAACTCTTCTTT.

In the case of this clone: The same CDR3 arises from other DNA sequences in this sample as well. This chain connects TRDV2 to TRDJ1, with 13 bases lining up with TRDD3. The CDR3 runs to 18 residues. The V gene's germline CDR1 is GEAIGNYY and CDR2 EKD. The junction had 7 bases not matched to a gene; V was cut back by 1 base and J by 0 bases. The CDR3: CACDTVLGDTRYTDKLIF. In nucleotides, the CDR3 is TGTGCCTGTGACACTGTACTGGGGGATACGCGGTACACCGATAAACTCATCTTT.

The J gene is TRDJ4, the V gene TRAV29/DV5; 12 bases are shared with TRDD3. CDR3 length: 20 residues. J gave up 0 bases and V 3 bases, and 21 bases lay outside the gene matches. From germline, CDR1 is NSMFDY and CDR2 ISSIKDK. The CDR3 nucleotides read TGTGCAGCAACCTCCCATGTTATCAGTACTGGGGGATACTACCCCAGACCCCTGATCTTT. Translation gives CAATSHVISTGGYYPRPLIF.

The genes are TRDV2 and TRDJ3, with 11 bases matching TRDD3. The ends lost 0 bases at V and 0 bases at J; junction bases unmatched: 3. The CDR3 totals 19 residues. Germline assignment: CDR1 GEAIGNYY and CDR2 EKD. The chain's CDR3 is CACDTWGIRSSWDTRQMFF. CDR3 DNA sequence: TGTGCCTGTGACACCTGGGGGATACGGAGCTCCTGGGACACCCGACAGATGTTTTTC.

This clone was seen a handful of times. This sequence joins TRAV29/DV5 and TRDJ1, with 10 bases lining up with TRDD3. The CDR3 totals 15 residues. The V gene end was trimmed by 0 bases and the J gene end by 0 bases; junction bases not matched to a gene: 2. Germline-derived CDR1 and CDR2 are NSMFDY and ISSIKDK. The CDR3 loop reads CAASVTGGYTDKLIF. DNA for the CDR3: TGTGCAGCAAGCGTAACTGGGGGATACACCGATAAACTCATCTTT.

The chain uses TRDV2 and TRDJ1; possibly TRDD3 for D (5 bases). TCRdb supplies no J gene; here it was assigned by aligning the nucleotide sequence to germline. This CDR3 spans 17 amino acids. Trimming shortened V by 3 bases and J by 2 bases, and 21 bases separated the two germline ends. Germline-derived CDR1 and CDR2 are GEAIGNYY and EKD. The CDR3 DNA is TGTGCCTGTGACGCCGCGGGGGTGAGGGATGAAACCGATAAACTCATCTTT. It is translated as CACDAAGVRDETDKLIF.

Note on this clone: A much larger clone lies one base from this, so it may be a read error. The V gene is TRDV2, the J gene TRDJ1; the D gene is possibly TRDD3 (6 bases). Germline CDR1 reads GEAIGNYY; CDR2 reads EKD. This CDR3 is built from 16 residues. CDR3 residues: CACDTLSKIRPDKPIF. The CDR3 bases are TGTGCCTGTGACACGCTAAGTAAGATACGCCCCGATAAACCCATCTTT.

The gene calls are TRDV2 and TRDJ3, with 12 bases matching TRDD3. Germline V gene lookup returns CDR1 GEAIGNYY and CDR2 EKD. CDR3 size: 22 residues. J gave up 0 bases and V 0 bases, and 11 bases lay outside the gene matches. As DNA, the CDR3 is TGTGCCTGTGACACCGTGGGCCTGGGGGATACGCGAGGCTCCTGGGACACCCGACAGATGTTTTTC. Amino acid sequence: CACDTVGLGDTRGSWDTRQMFF.

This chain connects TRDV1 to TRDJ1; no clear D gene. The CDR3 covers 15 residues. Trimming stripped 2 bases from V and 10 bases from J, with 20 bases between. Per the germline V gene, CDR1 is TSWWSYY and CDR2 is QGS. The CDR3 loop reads CALGESTRPYERLIF. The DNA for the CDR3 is TGTGCTCTTGGGGAAAGCACTAGGCCTTATGAAAGACTCATCTTT.

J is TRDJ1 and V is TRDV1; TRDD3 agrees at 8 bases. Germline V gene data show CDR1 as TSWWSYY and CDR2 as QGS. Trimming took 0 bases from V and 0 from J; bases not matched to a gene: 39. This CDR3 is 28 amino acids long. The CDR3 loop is CALGELKSIPPHEPGGQNGGFHTDKLIF. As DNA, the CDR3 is TGTGCTCTTGGGGAACTAAAGTCCATTCCTCCACACGAACCTGGGGGACAAAACGGGGGGTTTCACACCGATAAACTCATCTTT.

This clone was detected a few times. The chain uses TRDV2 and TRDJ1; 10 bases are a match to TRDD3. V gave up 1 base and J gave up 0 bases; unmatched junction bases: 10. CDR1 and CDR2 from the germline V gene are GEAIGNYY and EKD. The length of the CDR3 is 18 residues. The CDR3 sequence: CACDTLGDHGLYTDKLIF. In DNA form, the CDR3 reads TGTGCCTGTGACACACTGGGGGATCATGGCCTATACACCGATAAACTCATCTTT.

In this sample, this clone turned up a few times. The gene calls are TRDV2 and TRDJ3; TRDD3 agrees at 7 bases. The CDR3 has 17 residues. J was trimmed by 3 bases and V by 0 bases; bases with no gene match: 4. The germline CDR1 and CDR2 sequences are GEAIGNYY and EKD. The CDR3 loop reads CACDTGWGVWDTRQMFF. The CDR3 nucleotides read TGTGCCTGTGACACCGGCTGGGGGGTCTGGGACACCCGACAGATGTTTTTC.

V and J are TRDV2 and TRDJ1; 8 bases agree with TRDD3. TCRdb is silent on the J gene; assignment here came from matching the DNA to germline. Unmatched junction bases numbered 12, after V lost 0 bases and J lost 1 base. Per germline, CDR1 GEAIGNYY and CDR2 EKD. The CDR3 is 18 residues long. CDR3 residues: CACDTLYTGGTTTDKLIF. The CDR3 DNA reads TGTGCCTGTGACACCCTGTATACTGGGGGGACGACCACCGATAAACTCATCTTT.

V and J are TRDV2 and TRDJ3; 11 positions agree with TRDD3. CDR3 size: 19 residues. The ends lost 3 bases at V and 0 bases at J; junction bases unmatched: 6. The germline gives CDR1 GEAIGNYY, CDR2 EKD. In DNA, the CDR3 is TGTGCCTGTGACTTCGTACTGGGGGATAGCTCCTGGGACACCCGACAGATGTTTTTC. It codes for CACDFVLGDSSWDTRQMFF.

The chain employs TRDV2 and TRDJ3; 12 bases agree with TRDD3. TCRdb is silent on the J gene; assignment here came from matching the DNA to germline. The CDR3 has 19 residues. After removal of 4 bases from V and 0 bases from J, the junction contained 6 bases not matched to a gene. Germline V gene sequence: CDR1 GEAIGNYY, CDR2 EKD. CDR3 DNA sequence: TGTGCCTGTGAACCACTGGGGGATACAAGCTCCTGGGACACCCGACAGATGTTTTTC. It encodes CACEPLGDTSSWDTRQMFF.